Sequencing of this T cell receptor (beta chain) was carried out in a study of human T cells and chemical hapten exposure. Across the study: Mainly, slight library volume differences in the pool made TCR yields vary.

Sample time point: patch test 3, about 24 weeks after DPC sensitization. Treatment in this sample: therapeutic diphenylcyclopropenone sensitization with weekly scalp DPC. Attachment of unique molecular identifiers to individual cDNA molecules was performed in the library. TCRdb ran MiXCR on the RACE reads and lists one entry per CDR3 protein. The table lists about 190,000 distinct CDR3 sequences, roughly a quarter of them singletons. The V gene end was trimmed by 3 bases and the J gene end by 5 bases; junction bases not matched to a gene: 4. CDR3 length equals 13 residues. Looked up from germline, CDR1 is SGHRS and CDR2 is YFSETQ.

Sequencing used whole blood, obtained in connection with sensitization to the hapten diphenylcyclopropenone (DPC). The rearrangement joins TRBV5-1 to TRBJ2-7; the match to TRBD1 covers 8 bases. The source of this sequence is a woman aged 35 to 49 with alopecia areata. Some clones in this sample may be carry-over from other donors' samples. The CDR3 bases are TGCGCCAGCAGCTGGACAGGGAAACACGAGCAGTACTTC. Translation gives CASSWTGKHEQYF.